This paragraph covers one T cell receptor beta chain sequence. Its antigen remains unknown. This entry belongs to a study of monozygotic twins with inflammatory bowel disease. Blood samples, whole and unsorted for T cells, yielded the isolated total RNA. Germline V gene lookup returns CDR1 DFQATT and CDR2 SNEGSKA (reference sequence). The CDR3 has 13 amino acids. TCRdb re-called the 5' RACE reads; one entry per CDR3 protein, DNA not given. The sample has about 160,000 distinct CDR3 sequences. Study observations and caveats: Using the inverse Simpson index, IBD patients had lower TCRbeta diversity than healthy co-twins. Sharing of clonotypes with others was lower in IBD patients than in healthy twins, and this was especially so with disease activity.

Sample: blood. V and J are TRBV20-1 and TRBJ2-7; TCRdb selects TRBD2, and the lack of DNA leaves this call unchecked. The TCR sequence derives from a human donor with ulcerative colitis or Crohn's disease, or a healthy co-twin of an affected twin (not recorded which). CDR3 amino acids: CSAFLAFSYEQYF.